This T cell receptor (beta chain) was sequenced in a study of early T cells in non-severe SARS-CoV-2 infection. Turning to the study itself: Unpaired chains resulted from sequencing bulk RNA of unsorted whole blood.

This clonotype was found many times. Its antigen remains unidentified. Individual cDNA molecules received unique molecular identifiers during library preparation. TCRdb processed the 5' RACE reads anew with MiXCR; each CDR3 protein has one entry. The data show tens of thousands of distinct CDR3 sequences, 10% to 15% seen once. Broader study findings: VDJdb matches were skewed toward anti-spike CD8 T cell responses.

Sequencing was performed on whole blood. The source is an adult who was a healthcare worker with PCR-confirmed SARS-CoV-2 infection or an uninfected control (not recorded which).

The CDR3 loop is CASSHRLAVSYNEQFF. In nucleotides, the CDR3 is TGTGCCAGCAGTCACAGACTAGCGGTATCCTACAATGAGCAGTTCTTC. The chain is built from TRBV6-4 and TRBJ2-1, with TRBD2 matching 9 bases. The CDR3 has 16 residues. CDR1 and CDR2 (germline): MRHNA, SNTAGT. V gave up 5 bases and J gave up 1 base; unmatched junction bases: 6.